This TCR beta chain is from a study of beta chain features in type 1 diabetes. Study observations and caveats: Researchers caution that PCR might favor shorter templates, equally among patients and controls. The similarity of naive, central memory and Treg TCRB repertoires appeared greater among patients than among healthy donors.

Trimming took off 4 bases at V and 0 bases at J, with 16 bases between the two ends. This CDR3 comprises 17 residues. The germline V gene has CDR1 MNHEY and CDR2 SMNVEV (reference sequence). Every isolated RNA sample was fully reverse transcribed, so sequencing captured expressed TCRB transcripts. This table comes from immunoSEQ multiplex PCR, and its TCRdb copy is limited to in-frame clones, with some not included. The sample yields approximately 160,000 clones, about 8.5% seen once. This clone appeared many times. Antigen unknown. The gene calls are TRBV27 and TRBJ2-1; unclear D gene. The sequenced sample consisted of central memory CD4+ T cells from blood. This sequence was found in a young man in good health. The CDR3 loop reads CASSSPGAQSSYNEQFF. CDR3 bases: TGTGCCAGCAGTTCCCCAGGCGCCCAAAGCTCCTACAATGAGCAGTTCTTC.